The next 20 T cell receptor beta chains were all read from a single sample in a study of early T cells in non-severe SARS-CoV-2 infection. TCRdb redid the calling of the 5' RACE reads with MiXCR, one entry per CDR3 protein. This sample has more than 65,000 distinct CDR3 sequences, with around 12% found just once. This specimen consisted of whole blood, obtained at baseline. The receptors shown here come from an adult who was a healthcare worker with PCR-confirmed SARS-CoV-2 infection or an uninfected control (not recorded which).

The rearrangement uses TRBV12-3 or TRBV12-4 and TRBJ1-5; D not resolved. V lost 3 bases and J 5 bases, leaving 8 bases between the germline ends. The CDR3 runs to 13 residues. CDR3 nucleotides: TGTGCCAGCAGTTTGTACAGATATCAGCCCCAGCATTTT. The encoded protein is CASSLYRYQPQHF.

The chain combines TRBV5-1 with TRBJ2-1; 8 nucleotides agree with TRBD1. The CDR3 runs to 12 residues. V was pared by 0 bases and J by 15 bases, with 5 bases of the junction left unmatched. The germline V gene encodes CDR1 SGHRS and CDR2 YFSETQ. CDR3 in amino acids: CASSLEGTGLFF. DNA of the CDR3: TGCGCCAGCAGCTTGGAGGGGACAGGACTGTTCTTC.

J is TRBJ1-5 and V is TRBV19; D unresolved. Looked up from germline, CDR1 is LNHDA and CDR2 is SQIVND (reference sequence). V lost 3 bases, J lost 4 bases, and 16 bases lay in between. This CDR3 contains 16 residues. In nucleotides, the CDR3 is TGTGCCAGTAGTATGGGCGCTGTGCCGAATAATCAGCCCCAGCATTTT. Residues: CASSMGAVPNNQPQHF.

At least ten counts were recorded for this clonotype. Germline and junction disagree at one end, which may indicate a read error. This chain connects TRBV20-1 to TRBJ2-3; D uncertain. The CDR3 totals 12 residues. Per the germline V gene, CDR1 is DFQATT and CDR2 is SNEGSKA (reference sequence). This CDR3 reads CSAGEQTDTQYF. Here the CDR3 DNA reads TGCAGTGCTGGAGAGCAAACAGATACGCAGTATTTT.

The CDR3 DNA follows: TGCGCCAGCGGGGGACAGACCCCCAACTATGGCTACACCTTC. Translated: CASGGQTPNYGYTF. This chain uses TRBV5-1 with TRBJ1-2; TRBD1 agrees at 7 bases. CDR3 length equals 14 residues. CDR1 SGHRS and CDR2 YFSETQ come from the germline V gene. V lost 7 bases to trimming and J lost 2 bases; unmatched junction nucleotides: 8. The full variable domain, with the rest looked up from reference TRBV5-1 and TRBJ1-2, is KAGVTQTPRYLIKTRGQQVTLSCSPISGHRSVSWYQQTPGQGLQFLFEYFSETQRNKGNFPGRFSGRQFSNSRSEMNVSTLELGDSALYLCASGGQTPNYGYTFGSGTRLTVV.

The gene calls are TRBV7-2 and TRBJ2-1, with 7 bases aligning to TRBD2. Germline CDR1 is SGHTA and CDR2 is FQGNSA. V lost 4 bases to trimming and J lost 8 bases; unmatched junction nucleotides: 8. The length of the CDR3 is 14 residues. For the CDR3, the DNA is TGTGCCAGCAGCTCGGGACTATTTCGTGATGAGCAGTTCTTC. Translated: CASSSGLFRDEQFF. Using reference TRBV7-2 and TRBJ2-1 for the parts outside the CDR3, the full variable domain is GAGVSQSPSNKVTEKGKDVELRCDPISGHTALYWYRQSLGQGLEFLIYFQGNSAPDKSGLPSDRFSAERTGGSVSTLTIQRTQQEDSAVYLCASSSGLFRDEQFFGPGTRLTVL.

The chain is built from TRBV15 and TRBJ2-7; TRBD1 agrees at 8 bases. V gave up 1 base and J gave up 2 bases; unmatched junction bases: 7. CDR1 and CDR2 from the germline V gene are LNHNV and YYDKDF (reference sequence). The CDR3 is made up of 16 amino acids. CDR3 loop: CATSRAGAGGPYEQYF. CDR3 in DNA: TGTGCCACCAGCAGAGCCGGGGCAGGGGGCCCCTACGAGCAGTACTTC.

J is TRBJ1-2 and V is TRBV6-1; D remains unclear. V was pared by 6 bases and J by 1 base, with 12 bases between. CDR1 is MNHNS, CDR2 SASEGT, per germline. The CDR3 loop spans 14 amino acids. The CDR3 loop reads CASRNRGLNYGYTF. In nucleotides, the CDR3 is TGTGCCAGCAGAAACAGAGGGCTTAACTATGGCTACACCTTC.

This clonotype was detected only a few times. The chain carries TRBV25-1 and TRBJ2-7; D is unclear. The CDR3 runs to 12 residues. Looked up from germline, CDR1 is MGHDK and CDR2 is SYGVNS. V lost 1 base, J lost 3 bases, and 4 bases lay in between. The DNA of the CDR3 is TGTGCCAGCAGTGAATCAATCTACGAGCAGTACTTC. This translates into CASSESIYEQYF.

The chain recombines TRBV7-6 with TRBJ1-5, with 7 bases that match TRBD1. Germline-derived CDR1 and CDR2 are SGHVS and FNYEAQ. V lost 6 bases to trimming and J lost 12 bases; unmatched junction nucleotides: 8. The CDR3 totals 12 residues. The DNA of the CDR3 is TGTGCCAGCAGTGATGGGACAGCCATCCAGCATTTT. This translates into CASSDGTAIQHF. The full variable domain, with the rest looked up from reference TRBV7-6 and TRBJ1-5, is GAGVSQSPRYKVTKRGQDVALRCDPISGHVSLYWYRQALGQGPEFLTYFNYEAQQDKSGLPNDRFSAERPEGSISTLTIQRTEQRDSAMYRCASSDGTAIQHFGDGTRLSIL.

This chain joins TRBV3-1 and TRBJ1-2; 8 bases agree with TRBD1. J lost 4 bases, V lost 2 bases, and 6 bases had no gene match. The length of the CDR3 is 15 residues. In germline, CDR1 is LGHDT, CDR2 YNNKEL (reference sequence). This chain's CDR3 is CASSQYRQGSYGYTF. Written as DNA, the CDR3 is TGTGCCAGCAGCCAATACCGACAGGGGAGCTATGGCTACACCTTC.

The CDR3 region has the DNA TGCAGTGCTAGCTCGGGGACCAACTACAATGAGCAGTTCTTC. As protein: CSASSGTNYNEQFF. The V call is TRBV20-1, the J call TRBJ2-1; the D call may be TRBD1 or TRBD2 (5 bases each). Germline V gene data show CDR1 as DFQATT and CDR2 as SNEGSKA (reference sequence). There are 14 residues in the CDR3. The V and J ends lost 3 bases and 3 bases respectively, with 12 bases between them.

This clonotype was detected a few times. V and J are TRBV13 and TRBJ1-1; D possibly corresponds to TRBD1 (5 bases). This CDR3 spans 15 amino acids. CDR1 and CDR2 from the germline V gene are PRHDT and FYEKMQ (reference sequence). V was cut by 3 bases and J by 2 bases, with 13 bases left in between. The CDR3 DNA is TGTGCCAGCAGCTTCGCAGGGCGCTCAAACACTGAAGCTTTCTTT. The encoded protein is CASSFAGRSNTEAFF. Based on the CDR3 plus reference TRBV13 and TRBJ1-1, the full variable domain is AAGVIQSPRHLIKEKRETATLKCYPIPRHDTVYWYQQGPGQDPQFLISFYEKMQSDKGSIPDRFSAQQFSDYHSELNMSSLELGDSALYFCASSFAGRSNTEAFFGQGTRLTVV.

This clonotype was observed at least ten times. The V and J genes are TRBV6-6 and TRBJ2-7; D is tentatively TRBD1 or TRBD2 (5 bases each). CDR3 length: 14 amino acids. The germline V gene has CDR1 MNHNY and CDR2 SVGAGI (reference sequence). Trimming removed 2 bases at V and 3 bases at J, with 11 bases between. The CDR3 nucleotides read TGTGCCAGCAGTTACCGGCAGGGAGTCTACGAGCAGTACTTC. It encodes CASSYRQGVYEQYF.

The chain is built from TRBV28 and TRBJ2-3, with a possible D match to TRBD2 (6 bases). V lost 5 bases and J lost 0, with 12 bases in between. CDR3 length: 15 residues. The germline V gene has CDR1 MDHEN and CDR2 SYDVKM. The CDR3 loop is CASSTSPSSTDTQYF. The CDR3 nucleotides are TGTGCCAGCAGTACTAGCCCTTCTAGCACAGATACGCAGTATTTT. Complete variable domain (other parts from reference TRBV28 and TRBJ2-3): DVKVTQSSRYLVKRTGEKVFLECVQDMDHENMFWYRQDPGLGLRLIYFSYDVKMKEKGDIPEGYSVSREKKERFSLILESASTNQTSMYLCASSTSPSSTDTQYFGPGTRLTVL.

There are a few counts of this clonotype. V usage is TRBV6-5 and J usage is TRBJ2-1; D is possibly TRBD1 (6 bases). Trimming stripped 0 bases from V and 6 bases from J, with 18 bases between. Germline V gives CDR1 MNHEY, CDR2 SVGAGI. This CDR3 contains 17 residues. The CDR3 DNA sequence: TGTGCCAGCAGTTACTCGAATGGGGGCGACTCCCTCAATGAGCAGTTCTTC. This encodes CASSYSNGGDSLNEQFF.

This sequence joins TRBV24-1 and TRBJ2-3; either TRBD1 or TRBD2 may supply D (5 bases each). The CDR3 sequence is 14 residues long. Germline V gives CDR1 KGHDR, CDR2 SFDVKD. Trimming took 4 bases from V and 6 from J, leaving 13 bases between them. CDR3 DNA: TGTGCCACCAGTGAGAGGGGCCCATTGGATACGCAGTATTTT. It translates to CATSERGPLDTQYF.

For this clonotype: At one end, the junction sequence differs from germline, possibly due to a read error. The CDR3 nucleotides are TGCAGCGCCAACCACGGGAAGGACACTGAAGTTTTCTTT. Residues: CSANHGKDTEVFF. The chain carries TRBV29-1 and TRBJ1-1, with a possible D match to TRBD1 (5 bases). CDR3 length equals 13 residues. Germline lookup yields CDR1 SQVTM and CDR2 ANQGSEA.

The chain links TRBV18 to TRBJ2-3; the D is unclear. V shed 0 bases and J shed 6 bases, with 7 bases lying between them. The CDR3 contains 13 residues. Germline V gene sequence: CDR1 KGHSH, CDR2 LQKENI. Here the CDR3 reads CASSPPFVDTQYF. CDR3 DNA sequence: TGTGCCAGCTCACCACCGTTCGTTGATACGCAGTATTTT.

This sequence joins TRBV4-1 and TRBJ2-5, with D maybe TRBD2 (6 bases). Germline CDR1 is MGHRA and CDR2 is YSYEKL. This CDR3 has 15 amino acids. V dropped 4 bases and J dropped 5 bases, with 17 bases sitting between them. The DNA for the CDR3 is TGCGCCAGCAGCCCCCGGGACTGGCTATTGGAGACCCAGTACTTC. Its translation is CASSPRDWLLETQYF.